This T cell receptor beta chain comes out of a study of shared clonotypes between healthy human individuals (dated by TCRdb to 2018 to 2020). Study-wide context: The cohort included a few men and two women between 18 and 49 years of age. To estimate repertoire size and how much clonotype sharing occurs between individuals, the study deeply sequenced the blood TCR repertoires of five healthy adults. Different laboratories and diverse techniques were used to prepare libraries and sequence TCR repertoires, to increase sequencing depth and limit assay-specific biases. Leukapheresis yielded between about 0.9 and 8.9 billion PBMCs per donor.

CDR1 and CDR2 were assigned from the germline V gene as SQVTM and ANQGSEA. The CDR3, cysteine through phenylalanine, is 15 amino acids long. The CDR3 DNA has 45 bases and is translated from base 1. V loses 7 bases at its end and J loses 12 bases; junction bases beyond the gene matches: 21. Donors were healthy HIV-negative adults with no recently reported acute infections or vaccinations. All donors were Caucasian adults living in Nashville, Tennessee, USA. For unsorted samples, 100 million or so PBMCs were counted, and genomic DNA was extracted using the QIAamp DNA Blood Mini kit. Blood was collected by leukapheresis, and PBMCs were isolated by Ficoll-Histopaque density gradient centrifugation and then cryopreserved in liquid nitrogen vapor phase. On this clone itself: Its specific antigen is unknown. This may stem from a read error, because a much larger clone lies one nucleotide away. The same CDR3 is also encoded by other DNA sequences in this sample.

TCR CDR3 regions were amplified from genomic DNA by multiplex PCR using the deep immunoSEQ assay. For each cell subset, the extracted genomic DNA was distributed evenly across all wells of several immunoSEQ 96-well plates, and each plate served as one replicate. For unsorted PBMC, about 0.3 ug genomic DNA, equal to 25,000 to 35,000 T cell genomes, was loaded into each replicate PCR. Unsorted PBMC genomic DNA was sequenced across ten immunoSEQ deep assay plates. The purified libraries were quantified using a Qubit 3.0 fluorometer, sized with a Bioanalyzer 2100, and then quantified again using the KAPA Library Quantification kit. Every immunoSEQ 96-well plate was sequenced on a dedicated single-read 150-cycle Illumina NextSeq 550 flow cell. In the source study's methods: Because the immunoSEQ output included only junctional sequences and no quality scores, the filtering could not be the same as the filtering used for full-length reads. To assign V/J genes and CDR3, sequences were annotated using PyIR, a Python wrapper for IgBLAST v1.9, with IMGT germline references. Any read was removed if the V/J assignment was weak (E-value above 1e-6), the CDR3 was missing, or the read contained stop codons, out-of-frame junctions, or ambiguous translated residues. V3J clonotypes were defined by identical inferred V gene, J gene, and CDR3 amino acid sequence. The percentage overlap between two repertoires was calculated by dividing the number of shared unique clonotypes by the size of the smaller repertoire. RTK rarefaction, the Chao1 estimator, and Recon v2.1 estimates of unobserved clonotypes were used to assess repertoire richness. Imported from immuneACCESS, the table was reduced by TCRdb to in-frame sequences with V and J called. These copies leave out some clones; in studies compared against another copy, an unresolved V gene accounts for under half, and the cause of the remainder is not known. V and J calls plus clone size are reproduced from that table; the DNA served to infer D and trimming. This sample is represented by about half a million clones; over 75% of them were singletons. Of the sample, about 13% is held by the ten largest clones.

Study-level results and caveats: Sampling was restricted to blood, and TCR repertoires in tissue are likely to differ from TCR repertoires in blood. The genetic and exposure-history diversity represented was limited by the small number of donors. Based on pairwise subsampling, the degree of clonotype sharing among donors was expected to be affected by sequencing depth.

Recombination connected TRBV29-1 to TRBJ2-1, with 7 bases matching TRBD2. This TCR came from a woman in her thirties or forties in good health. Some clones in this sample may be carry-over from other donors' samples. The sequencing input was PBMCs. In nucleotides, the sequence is TGCAGCGCTGGGTCTAGCGGTAGTTCTGTATTGGGGCAGTTCTTC. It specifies CSAGSSGSSVLGQFF.